What follows is one T cell receptor (beta chain) and its context. Its antigen is still unknown. This sample was taken from a study of radiotherapy plus CTLA-4 blockade in lung cancer. Whole-study context: Objective responses were observed in about 17% of patients, and disease control was achieved by 31%. Study results and caveats: In blood, after radiotherapy plus ipilimumab, tumor-derived TCR clones expanded. Strongest reported response predictors: early blood clone changes and post-radiation interferon-beta.

Some clones are missing from TCRdb's copy, which holds only in-frame ones; the method was immunoSEQ multiplex PCR. The table shows more than 75,000 clones, with around 72% occurring only once. Alongside CTLA-4 blockade with ipilimumab, patients with chemo-refractory metastatic non-small-cell lung cancer received focal radiation. CDR3 length: 18 residues. Trimming at V came to 4 bases and at J to 4 bases, leaving 12 bases not matched to a gene. In germline, CDR1 is SGHRS, CDR2 YFSETQ. This chain connects TRBV5-1 to TRBJ2-3, with 13 bases aligning to TRBD2. The TCR originated in a human donor with non-small cell lung cancer that progressed on radiotherapy plus ipilimumab. The input for sequencing was peripheral blood, taken from a patient treated with radiotherapy plus ipilimumab. This CDR3 reads CASSGGTSGIFDSDTQYF. In DNA, the CDR3 is TGCGCCAGCAGCGGCGGGACTAGCGGGATATTCGACTCAGATACGCAGTATTTT.